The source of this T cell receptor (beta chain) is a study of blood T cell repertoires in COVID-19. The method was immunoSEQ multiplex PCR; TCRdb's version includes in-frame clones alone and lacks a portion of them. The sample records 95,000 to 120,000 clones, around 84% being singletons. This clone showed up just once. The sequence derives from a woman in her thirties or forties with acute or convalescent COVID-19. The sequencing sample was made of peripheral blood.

CDR3 bases: TGTGCCAGCAGCCCTCGGTTTAGCGGGGGGGCGGGATACAATGAGCAGTTCTTC. Amino acids: CASSPRFSGGAGYNEQFF. This chain joins TRBV9 and TRBJ2-1; 11 bases map to TRBD2. Losses at the gene ends were 4 bases for V and 4 bases for J; bases not matched to a gene: 13. This CDR3 region has 18 residues. Germline CDR1 SGDLS, CDR2 YYNGEE.